This note documents a single T cell receptor (beta chain) sequence. Random-hexamer reverse transcription was applied to roughly 0.45 to 1 ug RNA. An immunoSEQ multiplex PCR amplified TCR beta CDR3 over 54 Vbeta and 13 Jbeta. One entry per CDR3 protein results from TCRdb running MiXCR on the immunoSEQ multiplex PCR reads. The sample lists 100,000 to 150,000 distinct CDR3 sequences, more than 85% occurring once. The data originate from a study of CD8 T cells in Susac syndrome. Blood CD8+ and CD4+ T cells underwent high-throughput TCR beta sequencing. The multiple sclerosis controls were treatment-naive patients with relapsing-remitting disease that was stable or active. Isolation of CD8+ and CD4+ T cells was performed negatively, whereas enrichment of TEMRA cells was done by FACS. This CDR3 spans 15 amino acids. Trimming removed 11 bases from V and 3 bases from J; junction bases left unmatched: 12. Germline CDR1 is SGHVS and CDR2 is FNYEAQ.

The specimen sequenced was CD8+ T cells from PBMCs. This TCR was sampled from a human donor with multiple sclerosis. The chain carries TRBV7-6 and TRBJ2-2, with 7 bases lining up with TRBD1. DNA of the CDR3: TGTGCCGTGACAACAGGGGAATTGGACACCGGGGAGCTGTTTTTT. Protein product: CAVTTGELDTGELFF.